These 6 T cell receptor beta chains were sequenced from one sample in a study of blood T cell repertoires in COVID-19. Sequenced by immunoSEQ multiplex PCR; TCRdb stores in-frame clones only, minus some. The sample gives 120,000 or so clones, 60% to 80% of which show up once; 5.5% is in the top ten. The sample taken for sequencing was peripheral blood. The receptors shown here come from a man aged 60 to 69 with acute or convalescent COVID-19.

This chain links TRBV24-1 with TRBJ2-3; 14 bases are a match to TRBD2. Per germline, CDR1 KGHDR and CDR2 SFDVKD. With V trimmed by 4 bases and J by 2 bases, 4 bases remained unmatched. This CDR3 has 17 residues. CDR3 DNA sequence: TGTGCCACCAGTGACCCGGGACTAGCGGGAGCCACAGATACGCAGTATTTT. Its translation: CATSDPGLAGATDTQYF.

The chain employs TRBV5-6 and TRBJ2-4, with TRBD1 identical over 9 bases. Germline CDR1 SGHDT, CDR2 YYEEEE. This CDR3 contains 17 residues. The junction had 11 bases not matched to a gene; V was cut back by 4 bases and J by 3 bases. The CDR3 reads CASSHGVGTGNKNIQYF. DNA of the CDR3: TGTGCCAGCAGCCACGGGGTGGGGACAGGGAACAAAAACATTCAGTACTTC.

This clone was recorded only once. This chain joins TRBV27 and TRBJ2-3; 14 nucleotides match TRBD2. The germline V gene has CDR1 MNHEY and CDR2 SMNVEV (reference sequence). J was trimmed by 2 bases and V by 6 bases; bases with no gene match: 19. CDR3 length: 21 amino acids. The CDR3: CASRGTSGSEEAGMHTDTQYF. CDR3 nucleotides: TGTGCCAGCAGGGGGACTAGCGGGAGCGAAGAAGCGGGAATGCACACAGATACGCAGTATTTT.

V is TRBV7-2 and J is TRBJ2-3; D remains unclear. Germline lookup yields CDR1 SGHTA and CDR2 FQGNSA. V was clipped by 2 bases and J by 2 bases, with 5 bases between them. This CDR3 comprises 13 residues. For the CDR3, the DNA is TGTGCCAGCAGCTTACAAAACACAGATACGCAGTATTTT. Its protein is CASSLQNTDTQYF. The full variable domain, its missing parts supplied by reference TRBV7-2 and TRBJ2-3, is GAGVSQSPSNKVTEKGKDVELRCDPISGHTALYWYRQSLGQGLEFLIYFQGNSAPDKSGLPSDRFSAERTGGSVSTLTIQRTQQEDSAVYLCASSLQNTDTQYFGPGTRLTVL.

The chain employs TRBV7-2 and TRBJ2-1; TRBD2 matches 14 bases. The CDR3 covers 18 residues. Germline V gene lookup returns CDR1 SGHTA and CDR2 FQGNSA. V shed 4 bases and J 0 bases; nucleotides not matched to a gene: 5. CDR3: CASSWTSGGRSSYNEQFF. The CDR3 coding sequence is TGTGCCAGCAGCTGGACTAGCGGGGGGCGGAGCTCCTACAATGAGCAGTTCTTC.

V gene TRBV6-5 combines with J gene TRBJ1-6; 7 bases match TRBD1. Germline assignment: CDR1 MNHEY and CDR2 SVGAGI. J lost 9 bases, V lost 2 bases, and 4 bases had no gene match. The CDR3 consists of 14 residues. Here the CDR3 reads CASSYDRVISPLHF. The CDR3 DNA follows: TGTGCCAGCAGTTACGACAGGGTCATTTCACCCCTCCACTTT.